The 24 T cell receptor beta chains given below trace back to one sample, sequenced in a study of blood T cells in healthy people across ages. Combining a sample-barcoded 5' primer with a J-beta primer mix, a second PCR ran for about 7 to 11 cycles. One entry per CDR3 protein, called by TCRdb with MiXCR from the 5' RACE reads. Of about a million distinct CDR3 sequences in the sample, roughly 51% were seen once. Sequences were obtained from blood. These TCRs come from a woman in her fifties or sixties in good health.

The V and J genes are TRBV4-1 and TRBJ2-7; maybe TRBD1 (6 bases). Trimming shortened V by 0 bases and J by 1 base, and 10 bases separated the two germline ends. Germline V lookup: CDR1 MGHRA, CDR2 YSYEKL. This CDR3 is built from 15 residues. CDR3 bases: TGCGCCAGCAGCCAAGAGGCCAGGGGTTCCTACGAGCAGTACTTC. Amino acids: CASSQEARGSYEQYF.

This clonotype was counted ten times or more. The V gene is TRBV7-2, the J gene TRBJ2-7; 11 bases are a match to TRBD1. The ends lost 4 bases at V and 0 bases at J; junction bases unmatched: 2. Germline lookup yields CDR1 SGHTA and CDR2 FQGNSA. The CDR3 spans 15 residues. The CDR3 sequence is CASSSGTGGSYEQYF. The CDR3 bases are TGTGCCAGCAGCTCCGGGACAGGGGGCTCCTACGAGCAGTACTTC.

This clonotype was seen once. The chain combines TRBV20-1 with TRBJ2-7; unclear D gene. The CDR3 length is 14 residues. Trimming took off 5 bases at V and 0 bases at J, with 14 bases between the two ends. In germline, CDR1 is DFQATT, CDR2 SNEGSKA (reference sequence). The DNA for the CDR3 is TGCAGTGCTTTCGACCCGGACCGCTCCTACGAGCAGTACTTC. Its translation: CSAFDPDRSYEQYF.

This clonotype turned up a few times. The V and J genes are TRBV12-3 or TRBV12-4 and TRBJ1-5; no firm D call. This CDR3 has 14 residues. V gave up 1 base and J gave up 3 bases, with 7 bases separating them. The CDR3 here is CASSLVGFNQPQHF. DNA for the CDR3: TGTGCCAGCAGTTTAGTGGGCTTCAATCAGCCCCAGCATTTT.

There are a few counts of this clonotype. The CDR3 here is CASSFNNQPQHF. CDR3 nucleotide sequence: TGTGCCAGCAGCTTTAACAATCAGCCCCAGCATTTT. V usage is TRBV7-2 and J usage is TRBJ1-5, with D unresolved. The CDR3 loop spans 12 amino acids. The germline V gene has CDR1 SGHTA and CDR2 FQGNSA. The V end lost 3 bases, the J end lost 3 bases, and 3 bases lay between the germline ends.

The chain has TRBV12-3 or TRBV12-4 and TRBJ2-2, with a tentative D call TRBD2 (6 bases). V lost 9 bases and J 0 bases, leaving 11 bases between the germline ends. The CDR3 runs 14 residues. The CDR3 DNA follows: TGTGCCAGTAGGGGAGGACCGAACACCGGGGAGCTGTTTTTT. This translates into CASRGGPNTGELFF.

The chain is built from TRBV11-1 and TRBJ2-5; 7 nucleotides match TRBD1. Germline CDR1 SGHAT, CDR2 FQDESV (reference sequence). The CDR3 is 16 amino acids. V was clipped by 4 bases and J by 3 bases; unmatched bases: 11. The chain's CDR3 is CASSYNRQGSKETQYF. In DNA form, the CDR3 reads TGTGCCAGCAGCTATAACCGACAGGGTAGTAAAGAGACCCAGTACTTC. The full variable domain, in which reference TRBV11-1 and TRBJ2-5 provide the parts outside the CDR3, is EAEVAQSPRYKITEKSQAVAFWCDPISGHATLYWYRQILGQGPELLVQFQDESVVDDSQLPKDRFSAERLKGVDSTLKIQPAELGDSAMYLCASSYNRQGSKETQYFGPGTRLLVL.

This clonotype came up once. The V call is TRBV6-2 or TRBV6-3, the J call TRBJ2-7; TRBD2 agrees at 8 bases. J gave up 6 bases and V 6 bases, and 13 bases lay outside the gene matches. From germline, CDR1 is MNHEY and CDR2 SVGEGT. The CDR3 has 15 residues. In DNA form, the CDR3 reads TGTGCCAGCAGCCCTATAGGAGCGGGAGTTTCCGAGCAGTACTTC. Residues: CASSPIGAGVSEQYF.

This clonotype appeared a few times. The V call is TRBV27, the J call TRBJ2-7, with D tentatively TRBD1 (6 bases). The CDR3 runs to 15 residues. Trimming removed 5 bases from V and 0 bases from J, with 14 bases in between. Germline CDR1 MNHEY, CDR2 SMNVEV (reference sequence). For the CDR3, the DNA is TGTGCCAGCAGTCCCCTGCAGGGGAGCTCCTACGAGCAGTACTTC. It is translated as CASSPLQGSSYEQYF.

This clonotype was counted a few times. V and J are TRBV12-3 or TRBV12-4 and TRBJ2-1; 9 bases fit TRBD1. The end of the DNA aligns better with TRBJ2-7, so the J call may be wrong. The CDR3 runs 16 residues. The CDR3 protein is CARVMIRDRVTHEQYF. The CDR3 region has the DNA TGTGCCAGAGTCATGATCCGGGACAGGGTAACGCACGAGCAGTACTTC.

This clonotype was seen a few times. J is TRBJ2-1 and V is TRBV7-8; 7 positions match TRBD2. Germline V gene lookup returns CDR1 SGHVS and CDR2 FQNEAQ. The CDR3 covers 16 residues. V shed 3 bases, J shed 5 bases, and the junction held 10 bases outside the gene matches. CDR3 sequence reads: CASSLQWTRDNNEQFF. The CDR3 region has the DNA TGTGCCAGCAGCTTGCAGTGGACTAGAGACAACAATGAGCAGTTCTTC. The full variable domain, completed using reference TRBV7-8 and TRBJ2-1, is GAGVSQSPRYKVAKRGQDVALRCDPISGHVSLFWYQQALGQGPEFLTYFQNEAQLDKSGLPSDRFFAERPEGSVSTLKIQRTQQEDSAVYLCASSLQWTRDNNEQFFGPGTRLTVL.

V gene TRBV7-2 combines with J gene TRBJ2-7, with D unclear. Germline V CDR1 and CDR2: SGHTA, FQGNSA. The CDR3 is 14 residues long. Trimming pared 4 bases from V and 3 bases from J, leaving 13 bases between. CDR3 protein: CASSYESSGYEQYF. In DNA, the CDR3 is TGTGCCAGCAGCTACGAGTCTAGTGGCTACGAGCAGTACTTC.

This clonotype has just a few counts. CDR3 residues: CASSYDRIRGEQYF. The CDR3 DNA reads TGTGCCAGCAGCTACGACCGGATACGAGGGGAGCAGTACTTC. The V call is TRBV6-2 or TRBV6-3, the J call TRBJ2-7; a weak D match, TRBD2 (5 bases). CDR1 is MNHEY and CDR2 is SVGEGT in the germline V gene. Trimming took off 6 bases at V and 7 bases at J, with 19 bases between the two ends. The CDR3 extends over 14 amino acids.

This clonotype was counted at least ten times. The chain combines TRBV4-1 with TRBJ2-4, with 9 bases that match TRBD1. This CDR3 spans 16 amino acids. Germline CDR1 is MGHRA and CDR2 is YSYEKL. The V and J ends lost 3 bases and 8 bases, in that order; junction bases with no gene match: 11. CDR3 in amino acids: CASSQPARDRVDIQYF. The CDR3 nucleotides are TGCGCCAGCAGCCAGCCCGCTCGGGACAGGGTTGACATTCAGTACTTC.

The V gene is TRBV29-1, the J gene TRBJ2-1, with 10 bases matching TRBD2. Trimming took 3 bases from V and 0 from J; bases not matched to a gene: 8. CDR3 length equals 17 residues. Looked up from germline, CDR1 is SQVTM and CDR2 is ANQGSEA. CDR3 residues: CSVDLGLAAYSYNEQFF. CDR3 nucleotide sequence: TGCAGCGTTGACTTAGGACTAGCGGCTTACTCCTACAATGAGCAGTTCTTC.

A few counts support this clonotype. This chain uses TRBV7-9 with TRBJ2-6; a weak D match, TRBD2 (5 bases). The CDR3 is made up of 18 amino acids. Trimming shortened V by 2 bases and J by 1 base, and 15 bases separated the two germline ends. Germline V gene data show CDR1 as SEHNR and CDR2 as FQNEAQ (reference sequence). CDR3 sequence (DNA): TGTGCCAGCAGCTTAACGACAACGAGGGCGTCTGGGGCCAACGTCCTGACTTTC. This encodes CASSLTTTRASGANVLTF.

This clonotype has only one observation. J is TRBJ1-2 and V is TRBV29-1; D gene ambiguous. The CDR3 extends over 12 amino acids. The germline V gene encodes CDR1 SQVTM and CDR2 ANQGSEA. V gave up 7 bases and J gave up 4 bases, with 13 bases separating them. This CDR3 reads CSALRQSYGYTF. The CDR3, as DNA: TGCAGCGCGTTAAGGCAAAGCTATGGCTACACCTTC.

J is TRBJ2-3 and V is TRBV5-6; 8 nucleotides agree with TRBD2. Germline CDR1 reads SGHDT; CDR2 reads YYEEEE. With 3 bases clipped from V and 14 bases from J, the junction kept 5 bases outside the gene matches. CDR3 length: 11 residues. CDR3 in amino acids: CASSSLAAPYF. DNA of the CDR3: TGTGCCAGCAGCTCACTAGCGGCCCCGTATTTT.

As for this clonotype: This may arise from a read error, as a much more abundant clone is one base away. The chain couples TRBV7-2 to TRBJ2-1; no clear D gene. The CDR3 is 14 amino acids. Germline V CDR1 and CDR2: SGHTA, FQGNSA. This CDR3 reads CAGSLYLATNEQFF. The DNA for the CDR3 is TGTGCCGGCAGCTTGTACTTAGCCACCAATGAGCAGTTCTTC.

This clonotype turned up a few times. V is TRBV7-9 and J is TRBJ2-7, with D possibly being TRBD2 (7 bases). With 5 bases removed from V and 1 base from J, the gap between germline ends came to 18 bases. CDR1 is SEHNR, CDR2 FQNEAQ, per germline (reference sequence). There are 16 residues in the CDR3. CDR3 DNA sequence: TGTGCCAGCAGCCCAAATGCCGGGGGGCTGTCCTACGAGCAGTACTTC. This translates into CASSPNAGGLSYEQYF.

The chain uses TRBV30 and TRBJ2-7; 8 bases line up with TRBD2. The CDR3 length is 14 residues. The germline CDR1 and CDR2 sequences are GTSNPN and SVGIG (reference sequence). V dropped 0 bases and J dropped 6; count of bases not matched to a gene: 7. CDR3 protein: CAWSVSERGSEQYF. Written as DNA, the CDR3 is TGTGCCTGGAGTGTAAGTGAGCGGGGGTCCGAGCAGTACTTC.

The chain recombines TRBV7-3 with TRBJ2-3, with 9 bases identical to TRBD2. V lost 1 base, J lost 7 bases, and 3 bases stayed unmatched. Germline V gene lookup returns CDR1 SGHTA and CDR2 FQGTGA. The CDR3 contains 14 residues. CDR3 DNA: TGTGCCAGCAGCTTAATGCGGGAGGGGAATACGCAGTATTTT. Translated, it gives CASSLMREGNTQYF.

The chain joins TRBV20-1 to TRBJ1-4; D not resolved. V was trimmed by 6 bases and J by 4 bases, leaving 15 bases between them. Germline CDR1 DFQATT, CDR2 SNEGSKA (reference sequence). There are 14 residues in the CDR3. For the CDR3, the DNA is TGCAGTGCCAACTATGACGGATATAATGAAAAACTGTTTTTT. This translates into CSANYDGYNEKLFF.

The gene calls are TRBV10-3 and TRBJ1-2; TRBD1 might be the D (6 bases). CDR3 length: 16 amino acids. Germline assignment: CDR1 ENHRY and CDR2 SYGVKD. V shed 5 bases and J shed 10 bases, with 26 bases lying between them. Here the CDR3 DNA reads TGTGCCATCAGTCTTTCCGGGACACCAAGTTCCTACTCCTACACCTTC. Translation gives CAISLSGTPSSYSYTF.